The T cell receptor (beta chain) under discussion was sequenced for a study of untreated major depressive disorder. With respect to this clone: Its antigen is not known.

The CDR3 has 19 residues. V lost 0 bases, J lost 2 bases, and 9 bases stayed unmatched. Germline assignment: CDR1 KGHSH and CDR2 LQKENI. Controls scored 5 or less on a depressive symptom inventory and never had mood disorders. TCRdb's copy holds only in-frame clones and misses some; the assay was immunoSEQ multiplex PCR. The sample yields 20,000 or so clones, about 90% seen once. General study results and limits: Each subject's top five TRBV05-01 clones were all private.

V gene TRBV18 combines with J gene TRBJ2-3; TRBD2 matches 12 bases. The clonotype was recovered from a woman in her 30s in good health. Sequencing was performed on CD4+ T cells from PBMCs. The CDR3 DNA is TGTGCCAGCTCACCACCTCTTACTAGCGGGGGGAACCACACAGATACGCAGTATTTT. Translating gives CASSPPLTSGGNHTDTQYF.